The 15 T cell receptor beta chains presented below share a single source sample, sequenced in a study of blood T cell repertoires in COVID-19. Clones were read by immunoSEQ multiplex PCR, and TCRdb kept only the in-frame ones, dropping some. This table has a few hundred thousand clones, 90% appearing once. The material sequenced was PBMCs or T cells enriched from blood (not recorded which). These receptors were collected from a woman aged 18 to 35 with acute COVID-19.

The gene calls are TRBV19 and TRBJ1-5, with unresolved D. CDR1 and CDR2 (germline): LNHDA, SQIVND (reference sequence). The CDR3 is 15 residues long. V was trimmed by 3 bases and J by 4 bases, leaving 13 bases between them. The CDR3 loop reads CASSIMDSRNQPQHF. The DNA of the CDR3 is TGTGCCAGTAGTATTATGGACTCCCGGAATCAGCCCCAGCATTTT.

The rearrangement joins TRBV9 to TRBJ1-2; unclear D gene. The CDR3 length is 13 residues. CDR1 is SGDLS and CDR2 is YYNGEE in the germline V gene. The germline V and J ends were trimmed by 0 bases and 8 bases, with 11 bases remaining between them. The CDR3 loop reads CASSVGAGPGYTF. For the CDR3, the DNA is TGTGCCAGCAGCGTAGGGGCAGGCCCGGGCTACACCTTC.

The chain combines TRBV7-3 with TRBJ2-2; D uncertain. CDR1 and CDR2 from the germline V gene are SGHTA and FQGTGA. Trimming pared 5 bases from V and 1 base from J, leaving 5 bases between. This CDR3 has 13 amino acids. This chain's CDR3 is CASSPKNTGELFF. In DNA, the CDR3 is TGTGCCAGCAGCCCCAAGAACACCGGGGAGCTGTTTTTT.

The V call is TRBV15, the J call TRBJ2-7; D is unresolved. Germline CDR1 reads LNHNV; CDR2 reads YYDKDF (reference sequence). CDR3 size: 15 residues. V dropped 0 bases and J dropped 0 bases, with 9 bases sitting between them. The CDR3 nucleotides read TGTGCCACCAGCAGAGATCAGGCTTCCTCCTACGAGCAGTACTTC. Amino acid sequence: CATSRDQASSYEQYF.

V and J are TRBV23-1 and TRBJ2-7; a possible D gene is TRBD2 (6 bases). TRBV23-1 falls under the ORF class, with uncertain function. V was cut by 1 base and J by 2 bases, with 18 bases left in between. There are 17 residues in the CDR3. The CDR3 protein is CASSQFWAGTQPYEQYF. The DNA of the CDR3 is TGCGCCAGCAGTCAATTTTGGGCCGGGACTCAACCCTACGAGCAGTACTTC.

The rearrangement uses TRBV2 and TRBJ2-6; 7 bases map to TRBD1. V was clipped by 11 bases and J by 0 bases; unmatched bases: 7. Germline lookup yields CDR1 SNHLY and CDR2 FYNNEI. There are 15 residues in the CDR3. The CDR3 DNA reads as TGTGCCGGAGACAGGGCGGGCTCTGGGGCCAACGTCCTGACTTTC. Amino acids: CAGDRAGSGANVLTF.

The rearrangement joins TRBV19 to TRBJ2-7; 8 bases map to TRBD2. This CDR3 region has 15 residues. Germline lookup yields CDR1 LNHDA and CDR2 SQIVND (reference sequence). Trimming at V came to 6 bases and at J to 4 bases, leaving 11 bases not matched to a gene. In DNA form, the CDR3 reads TGTGCCAGTAGCCGTAGCGGGAAGATCGCTTACGAGCAGTACTTC. Translated: CASSRSGKIAYEQYF.

DNA of the CDR3: TGTGCCACCAGTGACCGGACTATCCCGAGCGAGCAGTACTTC. Translation gives CATSDRTIPSEQYF. The J gene is TRBJ2-7, the V gene TRBV24-1, with D perhaps TRBD2 (6 bases). Germline V CDR1 and CDR2: KGHDR, SFDVKD. V shed 4 bases and J shed 6 bases, with 15 bases lying between them. This CDR3 spans 14 amino acids.

This clone was observed once. J is TRBJ2-5 and V is TRBV6-5, with D tentatively TRBD1 (6 bases). This CDR3 is 14 amino acids long. Deletions cut 8 bases from V and 8 bases from J, with 21 bases between. The V gene's germline CDR1 is MNHEY and CDR2 SVGAGI. CDR3 in amino acids: CASGHLPTGSTQYF. The CDR3, as DNA: TGTGCCAGCGGACACTTACCCACAGGGAGTACCCAGTACTTC.

This rearrangement joins TRBV5-1 to TRBJ2-1; the match to TRBD1 covers 9 bases. Germline CDR1 SGHRS, CDR2 YFSETQ. Trimming removed 4 bases from V and 4 bases from J; junction bases left unmatched: 9. This CDR3 region has 16 residues. CDR3 sequence (DNA): TGCGCCAGCAGCCTCGACCCGGGACAGGGTTACAATGAGCAGTTCTTC. The encoded protein is CASSLDPGQGYNEQFF.

The chain carries TRBV5-8 and TRBJ1-6; D call uncertain. V gave up 3 bases and J gave up 14 bases, with 15 bases separating them. The CDR3 consists of 13 residues. CDR1 is SGHTS and CDR2 is YDEGEE in the germline V gene. CDR3 coding DNA: TGTGCCAGCAGCTCGTCCAGGCCATCGACCCTCCACTTT. Its translation is CASSSSRPSTLHF. Full variable domain (remainder filled in from reference TRBV5-8 and TRBJ1-6): EAGVTQSPTHLIKTRGQQATLRCSPISGHTSVYWYQQALGLGLQFLLWYDEGEERNRGNFPPRFSGRQFPNYSSELNVNALELEDSALYLCASSSSRPSTLHFGNGTRLTVT.

V usage is TRBV20-1 and J usage is TRBJ2-7, with D hard to call. Trimming left V 3 bases short and J 1 base short, with 13 bases between. The CDR3 runs to 14 residues. Germline CDR1 is DFQATT and CDR2 is SNEGSKA (reference sequence). CDR3 bases: TGCAGTGCTAGTTATGCTGGGCGATCCTACGAGCAGTACTTC. This codes for CSASYAGRSYEQYF.

This clone occurred a few times. The gene calls are TRBV5-4 and TRBJ2-7; 10 bases are shared with TRBD1. This CDR3 contains 14 residues. Germline V gives CDR1 SGHNT, CDR2 YYREEE (reference sequence). V shed 4 bases and J 3 bases; nucleotides not matched to a gene: 4. CDR3 DNA sequence: TGTGCCAGCAGCGTTGGACAGGGGGACTACGAGCAGTACTTC. It is translated as CASSVGQGDYEQYF. Full variable domain (remainder filled in from reference TRBV5-4 and TRBJ2-7): ETGVTQSPTHLIKTRGQQVTLRCSSQSGHNTVSWYQQALGQGPQFIFQYYREEENGRGNFPPRFSGLQFPNYSSELNVNALELDDSALYLCASSVGQGDYEQYFGPGTRLTVT.

The V and J genes are TRBV6-5 and TRBJ1-1; tentative D call: TRBD1 (5 bases). Trimming shortened V by 6 bases and J by 2 bases, and 13 bases separated the two germline ends. This CDR3 region has 14 residues. Per germline, CDR1 MNHEY and CDR2 SVGAGI. CDR3 sequence reads: CASRLWGANTEAFF. DNA for the CDR3: TGTGCCAGCAGACTTTGGGGCGCTAACACTGAAGCTTTCTTT.

The chain has TRBV9 and TRBJ1-1; no reliable D call. The CDR3 is made up of 14 amino acids. Looked up from germline, CDR1 is SGDLS and CDR2 is YYNGEE. Trimming shortened V by 4 bases and J by 2 bases, and 12 bases separated the two germline ends. The CDR3 region is CASSPNWRNTEAFF. CDR3 DNA sequence: TGTGCCAGCAGCCCCAACTGGAGAAACACTGAAGCTTTCTTT.